These T cell receptor beta chains were read from a single sample in a study of blood T cell repertoires in COVID-19. Produced via immunoSEQ multiplex PCR; TCRdb's table is partial and in-frame only. The repertoire holds about 270,000 clones, with around 90% as singletons. The sample taken for sequencing was PBMCs or T cells enriched from blood (not recorded which). These receptor sequences come from a woman aged 40 to 50 with acute COVID-19. CDR3s include the opening cysteine and the closing phenylalanine or tryptophan.

V gene: TRBV7-9
J gene: TRBJ1-6
CDR3 protein: CASSGQGGSPLHF

V gene: TRBV28
J gene: TRBJ1-2
CDR3 protein: CASSLGQNYGYTF

V gene: TRBV28
J gene: TRBJ1-4
CDR3 protein: CASSLEGPFFQRSEKLFF

V gene: TRBV6-5
J gene: TRBJ1-2
CDR3 protein: CASSYGAGPYGYTF

V gene: TRBV4-3
J gene: TRBJ1-5
CDR3 protein: CASSQDPTRNQPQHF

V gene: TRBV20-1
J gene: TRBJ2-7
CDR3 protein: CSASNAATYEQYF

V gene: TRBV5-1
J gene: TRBJ1-1
CDR3 protein: CASSLARANTEAFF

V gene: TRBV6-2/TRBV6-3
J gene: TRBJ2-7
CDR3 protein: CASSLGQGIGEQYF

V gene: TRBV12-5
J gene: TRBJ1-4
CDR3 protein: CASGLKNRGPDEKLFF

V gene: TRBV19
J gene: TRBJ1-5
CDR3 protein: CASSIGVSSAGNQPQHF

V gene: TRBV7-9
J gene: TRBJ2-7
CDR3 protein: CASSRSPVSYEQYF

V gene: TRBV25-1
J gene: TRBJ1-1
CDR3 protein: CASSFGENTEAFF

V gene: TRBV14
J gene: TRBJ2-7
CDR3 protein: CASSLRQVSSLLRASYEQYF

V gene: TRBV2
J gene: TRBJ1-1
CDR3 protein: CASSVFSAGSDVAFF

V gene: TRBV9
J gene: TRBJ2-1
CDR3 protein: CASSELAGGNEQFF

V gene: TRBV12-3/TRBV12-4
J gene: TRBJ2-2
CDR3 protein: CASSGSQVGELFF

V gene: TRBV18
J gene: TRBJ2-2
CDR3 protein: CASSPPLGGETGELFF

V gene: TRBV28
J gene: TRBJ1-1
CDR3 protein: CASSISGTGGVNTEAFF

V gene: TRBV27
J gene: TRBJ2-7
CDR3 protein: CASSLRGGSSEQYF

V gene: TRBV6-4
J gene: TRBJ2-3
CDR3 protein: CARQRGSTDTQYF

V gene: TRBV5-6
J gene: TRBJ1-4
CDR3 protein: CASSLLTGLTNEKLFF

V gene: TRBV7-9
J gene: TRBJ2-5
CDR3 protein: CASSPRQRGRLRETQYF

V gene: TRBV5-6
J gene: TRBJ2-5
CDR3 protein: CASSLYRLGETQYF

V gene: TRBV20-1
J gene: TRBJ2-1
CDR3 protein: CSTNVRGEQFF

V gene: TRBV14
J gene: TRBJ1-5
CDR3 protein: CASSQGRDQPQHF

V gene: TRBV5-6
J gene: TRBJ1-2
CDR3 protein: CASRQLQGVRGYTF

V gene: TRBV5-1
J gene: TRBJ1-1
CDR3 protein: CASSSRTGGTEAFF

V gene: TRBV19
J gene: TRBJ1-3
CDR3 protein: CASSMRTGVTGNTIYF

V gene: TRBV18
J gene: TRBJ2-7
CDR3 protein: CASSGTRTVIYEQYF

V gene: TRBV5-8
J gene: TRBJ2-3
CDR3 protein: CASSSDFTNTQYF

V gene: TRBV20-1
J gene: TRBJ2-1
CDR3 protein: CSATQAEGQFF

V gene: TRBV18
J gene: TRBJ2-2
CDR3 protein: CASSPGQGVNGELFF

V gene: TRBV10-1
J gene: TRBJ2-5
CDR3 protein: CASTQAPTSDQETQYF

V gene: TRBV7-9
J gene: TRBJ1-1
CDR3 protein: CASSLAGQTEAFF

V gene: TRBV18
J gene: TRBJ1-1
CDR3 protein: CASSPGRGNTEAFF

V gene: TRBV6-5
J gene: TRBJ2-1
CDR3 protein: CASRQPGADSRQFF

V gene: TRBV28
J gene: TRBJ2-2
CDR3 protein: CASSFNRGLTGELFF

V gene: TRBV5-5
J gene: TRBJ2-6
CDR3 protein: CASSQTDSGANVLTF

V gene: TRBV6-2/TRBV6-3
J gene: TRBJ2-7
CDR3 protein: CASSYGYTGYEQYF

V gene: TRBV15
J gene: TRBJ2-1
CDR3 protein: CATSGERLYNEQFF

V gene: TRBV20-1
J gene: TRBJ1-1
CDR3 protein: CSARSGTEAFF

V gene: TRBV7-2
J gene: TRBJ2-1
CDR3 protein: CASSPGTSGYNEQFF

V gene: TRBV5-4
J gene: TRBJ2-1
CDR3 protein: CASSLRPGTSGIGEQFF

V gene: TRBV9
J gene: TRBJ1-2
CDR3 protein: CASSAQLDSGYGYTF

V gene: TRBV7-9
J gene: TRBJ1-2
CDR3 protein: CASSPPSYGYTF

V gene: TRBV19
J gene: TRBJ2-6
CDR3 protein: CASTLTAPGANVLTF

V gene: TRBV7-9
J gene: TRBJ1-1
CDR3 protein: CASSPRDTNTEAFF

V gene: TRBV29-1
J gene: TRBJ2-3
CDR3 protein: CSVKGLAGGQRYF

V gene: TRBV28
J gene: TRBJ1-5
CDR3 protein: CASQPGGQPQHF

V gene: TRBV5-6
J gene: TRBJ1-2
CDR3 protein: CASSRETAPYGYTF

V gene: TRBV2
J gene: TRBJ2-3
CDR3 protein: CASIKGRGSGADTDTQYF

V gene: TRBV20-1
J gene: TRBJ1-1
CDR3 protein: CSASAGIGNTEAFF

V gene: TRBV5-5
J gene: TRBJ1-3
CDR3 protein: CASSLVAANSGNTIYF